What follows describes a single T cell receptor (beta chain). It has no known antigen specificity. No much larger clone is present one base from it, and per-base qualities are unavailable. Other DNA variants within this sample encode the same CDR3. Using the deep immunoSEQ assay, TCR CDR3 regions were amplified from genomic DNA by multiplex PCR. Genomic DNA extracted from each cell subset was distributed evenly over all wells of several immunoSEQ 96-well plates, and each plate served as one replicate. For sorted subsets, 150 to 250 ng genomic DNA, equal to 25,000 to 35,000 T cell genomes, was loaded into each replicate PCR. Purified libraries were measured with a Qubit 3.0 fluorometer, size-checked on a Bioanalyzer 2100, and measured again with the KAPA Library Quantification kit. A separate single-read 150-cycle Illumina NextSeq 550 flow cell was used to sequence each immunoSEQ 96-well plate. On the study's bioinformatics: Because the immunoSEQ output included only junctional sequences and no quality scores, the filtering could not be the same as the filtering used for full-length reads. Sequences were annotated with PyIR, a Python wrapper for IgBLAST v1.9, using IMGT germline references to assign V/J genes and CDR3. Reads were removed for weak V/J assignments (E-value above 1e-6), missing CDR3, stop codons, out-of-frame junctions, or ambiguous translated residues. V3J clonotypes were defined as sequences sharing an identical inferred V gene, J gene, and CDR3 amino acid sequence. The percentage overlap between two repertoires was calculated by dividing the number of shared unique clonotypes by the size of the smaller repertoire. Three approaches were used to assess repertoire richness: RTK rarefaction, the Chao1 estimator, and Recon v2.1 estimates of unobserved clonotypes. Generation probabilities for all TCRbeta clonotypes obtained by the gDNA method from four donors were computed using OLGA. TCRdb obtained this table from immuneACCESS and retained in-frame rearrangements with V and J assigned. These tables miss some clones; where compared with another copy, unresolved V genes account for less than half of the shortfall, and the remainder is unexplained. The V and J calls and clone size come from that table; D and trimming were worked out from the DNA. The sample has about 2.5 million clones on record, less than 95% of them singletons. The ten biggest clones cover 0.37% of the sample.

The entry originates in a study of shared clonotypes between healthy human individuals (dated by TCRdb to about 2020). About the study as a whole: A couple of women and a few men aged 18 to 49 years were included in the cohort. Blood TCR repertoires of a handful of healthy adults were deeply sequenced to estimate repertoire size and the extent of clonotype sharing between individuals. To increase sequencing depth and limit assay-specific biases, different laboratories used diverse techniques to prepare libraries and sequence TCR repertoires. For each donor, CD4 naive and CD4 memory were each run on three plates, CD8 naive on two plates, and CD8 memory on one plate. Between about 0.85 and 8.9 billion PBMCs per donor were obtained by leukapheresis.

The donors were healthy, HIV-negative adults with no recently reported acute infections or vaccinations. Every donor was a Caucasian adult living in Nashville, Tennessee, USA. CD4+ T cells were enriched by magnetic negative selection; naive cells were then positively selected on CD45RA, and the negative fraction formed the memory subset. Blood was obtained by leukapheresis, after which PBMCs were separated by Ficoll-Histopaque density gradient centrifugation and cryopreserved in liquid nitrogen vapor phase. Purity and quantity of every magnetically sorted T cell population were checked by analytical flow cytometry. Each sorted fraction had its genomic DNA isolated and then quantified by UV absorbance on a Nanodrop 2000c. Broader findings and caveats from the paper: Sampling was limited to blood, and TCR repertoires in tissue likely differ from TCR repertoires in blood. Larger estimated clonotype richness was generally found for naive subsets than for memory subsets. Compared with non-shared clonotypes, clonotypes shared by all four sorted-subset donors had higher generation probabilities. The genetic and exposure-history diversity represented was limited by the small number of donors. Pairwise subsampling indicated that sequencing depth was expected to affect the degree of clonotype sharing among donors. Rarefaction of sorted-subset datasets indicated incomplete sequencing despite the large sequencing depth. When a few donors were compared, the shared fraction of clonotypes was around 5% for naive CD4, roughly 3.3% for naive CD8, 2.3% for memory CD4, and under 0.5% for memory CD8.

V is reduced by 0 bases and J by 1 base, leaving a spacing of 3 bases between them. The CDR3 has 13 amino acids, counting the end cysteine and phenylalanine. Of the read, only the CDR3 DNA is kept; its 39 bases are in frame from base 1. The germline V gene specifies SGHVS as CDR1 and FNYEAQ as CDR2. This clonotype was obtained from a man in his late teens or twenties in good health. Some clones in this sample may be carry-over from other donors' samples. The sequencing input was naive CD4+ T cells from PBMCs. Explained via the paper, the cell subset or site label denotes: CD45RA+ positively selected. The sequence links TRBV7-6 to TRBJ2-5, with an unclear D gene assignment. Here the CDR3 is given as CASSLAPQETQYF. The bases are TGTGCCAGCAGCTTAGCTCCCCAAGAGACCCAGTACTTC.